This T cell receptor (beta chain) was sequenced in a study of identical twins. The V gene lost 1 base and the J gene lost 1 base, with 8 bases spanning the gap. The CDR3 covers 14 residues. Germline lookup yields CDR1 SEHNR and CDR2 FQNEAQ (reference sequence). Each CDR3 protein is one row after TCRdb ran MiXCR on the 5' RACE reads. Of 200,000 or so distinct CDR3 sequences listed, 15% to 20% are singletons. This clonotype was seen a handful of times. This sample was also put to use in a study of T cells expressing NK-cell markers.

The receptor was derived from a woman under 30 in good health. The genes are TRBV7-9 and TRBJ2-7, with D possibly TRBD1 on 5 matching bases. Material for sequencing was CD8+ T cells sorted from blood. The CDR3 nucleotides read TGTGCCAGCAGCTTAGAGGCAGGGTCCTACGAGCAGTACTTC. Its protein is CASSLEAGSYEQYF.